This passage covers 17 T cell receptor beta chains from one sample sequenced in a study of shared clonotypes between healthy human individuals. Some clones are missing from TCRdb's copy, which holds only in-frame ones; the method was immunoSEQ multiplex PCR. Here the sample spans more than 2 million clones, approximately 96% being singletons. The sequenced material came from naive CD4+ T cells sorted from blood. Subset given: CD45RA+ positively selected. These receptors all stem from a man between 18 and 29 years old in good health.

The V and J genes are TRBV10-3 and TRBJ2-7; 9 nucleotides align to TRBD1. Trimming removed 10 bases from V and 3 bases from J; junction bases left unmatched: 10. This CDR3 has 14 amino acids. The germline V gene has CDR1 ENHRY and CDR2 SYGVKD. This CDR3 reads CATGISGQGYEQYF. The CDR3 coding sequence is TGTGCCACTGGCATCTCGGGACAGGGCTACGAGCAGTACTTC.

The genes are TRBV5-6 and TRBJ1-5, with D tentatively TRBD1 (6 bases). The CDR3 is 14 residues long. V dropped 0 bases and J dropped 7 bases, with 11 bases sitting between them. Germline CDR1 is SGHDT and CDR2 is YYEEEE. CDR3 DNA: TGTGCCAGCAGCTTGGGGACAGCTCGGCAGCCCCAGCATTTT. Translating gives CASSLGTARQPQHF.

The rearrangement links TRBV6-6 to TRBJ1-3; perhaps TRBD1 as D (6 bases). V lost 7 bases to trimming and J lost 0 bases, with 13 bases between them. Germline lookup yields CDR1 MNHNY and CDR2 SVGAGI (reference sequence). This CDR3 contains 15 residues. CDR3 bases: TGTGCCAGCACCCTGGACAGTAGCTCTGGAAACACCATATATTTT. It encodes CASTLDSSSGNTIYF.

The chain has TRBV30 and TRBJ2-5; D is perhaps TRBD2 (5 bases). Germline V CDR1 and CDR2: GTSNPN, SVGIG (reference sequence). V lost 0 bases to trimming and J lost 5 bases, with 13 bases between them. The CDR3 extends over 14 amino acids. The CDR3 here is CAWSVTRAVETQYF. CDR3 sequence (DNA): TGTGCCTGGAGTGTTACGAGGGCAGTGGAGACCCAGTACTTC.

The gene calls are TRBV29-1 and TRBJ2-7; 7 positions agree with TRBD2. Losses at the gene ends were 4 bases for V and 7 bases for J; bases not matched to a gene: 7. In germline, CDR1 is SQVTM, CDR2 ANQGSEA. The CDR3 length is 12 residues. The CDR3 protein is CSVGSGGVEQYF. The CDR3 DNA sequence: TGCAGCGTTGGTTCGGGAGGAGTTGAGCAGTACTTC.

V gene TRBV10-3 combines with J gene TRBJ1-1; possible D gene TRBD1, 5 bases. The CDR3 has 15 amino acids. The ends were cut back, 4 bases at V and 1 base at J, with 13 bases in the middle. Germline assignment: CDR1 ENHRY and CDR2 SYGVKD. The DNA for the CDR3 is TGTGCCATCAGTGTAGTCAGGGCAGCGAACACTGAAGCTTTCTTT. As protein: CAISVVRAANTEAFF.

This clone has just a few counts. This chain joins TRBV14 and TRBJ1-6, with D tentatively TRBD1 (6 bases). Germline V gene lookup returns CDR1 SGHDN and CDR2 FVKESK. V lost 1 base and J lost 17, with 12 bases in between. CDR3 size: 12 residues. The CDR3 nucleotides are TGTGCCAGCAGCCAAGGGACGAGGGGGTTCCACTTT. Translated, it gives CASSQGTRGFHF.

The chain links TRBV7-6 to TRBJ2-4; possibly TRBD2 for D (5 bases). CDR1 SGHVS and CDR2 FNYEAQ come from the germline V gene. V was shortened by 1 base and J by 0 bases, with 16 bases between the two germline ends. The CDR3 totals 18 residues. The DNA of the CDR3 is TGTGCCAGCAGCTTAGGAGGGCAGTACGGCCTAGCCAAAAACATTCAGTACTTC. It yields the protein CASSLGGQYGLAKNIQYF.

The rearrangement uses TRBV9 and TRBJ1-3, with unresolved D. This CDR3 region has 11 residues. Germline lookup yields CDR1 SGDLS and CDR2 YYNGEE. V lost 3 bases and J 8 bases, leaving 6 bases between the germline ends. The CDR3 nucleotides are TGTGCCAGCAGCGCTGGCTACACCATATATTTT. This translates into CASSAGYTIYF.

On this clone: At the DNA level, this CDR3 is encoded by other sequences in the same sample as well. The chain uses TRBV5-1 and TRBJ1-4; unclear D gene. CDR1 and CDR2 from the germline V gene are SGHRS and YFSETQ. This CDR3 is 14 amino acids long. The germline V and J ends were trimmed by 0 bases and 4 bases, with 7 bases remaining between them. The DNA of the CDR3 is TGCGCCAGCAGCTTGGGTCAGAGTAATGAAAAACTGTTTTTT. Amino acids: CASSLGQSNEKLFF.

J is TRBJ1-2 and V is TRBV11-2, with 7 nucleotides matching TRBD1. Trimming removed 5 bases from V and 5 bases from J; junction bases left unmatched: 8. Germline CDR1 SGHAT, CDR2 FQNNGV. The CDR3 consists of 14 residues. CDR3 DNA: TGTGCCAGCAGCCCCGACAGGGCAGTTTATGGCTACACCTTC. It specifies CASSPDRAVYGYTF.

This chain uses TRBV7-2 with TRBJ2-5, with D maybe TRBD2 (7 bases). The germline CDR1 and CDR2 sequences are SGHTA and FQGNSA. The germline V and J ends were trimmed by 5 bases and 1 base, with 17 bases remaining between them. The CDR3 sequence is 16 residues long. CDR3 sequence reads: CASSPGAGALQETQYF. In DNA, the CDR3 is TGTGCCAGCAGCCCCGGGGCGGGGGCGCTCCAAGAGACCCAGTACTTC.

The count of this clone is one. Mismatch with germline at one junction end may stem from a read error. The rearrangement links TRBV7-2 to TRBJ2-1, with 10 bases aligning to TRBD2. CDR3 length: 16 residues. Germline values: CDR1 SGHTA, CDR2 FQGNSA. The CDR3 DNA is TGTGCCTGCAGCATAACCGGGACTAGCGAATTCAAAGGGCAGTTCTTC. Translated, it gives CACSITGTSEFKGQFF.

The genes are TRBV9 and TRBJ2-2; 11 bases line up with TRBD2. From germline, CDR1 is SGDLS and CDR2 YYNGEE. J was trimmed by 5 bases and V by 3 bases; bases with no gene match: 9. The CDR3 spans 17 residues. CDR3 loop: CASSGTPSGRHTGELFF. The CDR3 coding sequence is TGTGCCAGCAGCGGAACACCTAGCGGGAGGCATACCGGGGAGCTGTTTTTT.

V is TRBV6-5 and J is TRBJ2-7, with 8 bases identical to TRBD2. The germline V gene has CDR1 MNHEY and CDR2 SVGAGI. V gave up 6 bases and J gave up 9 bases; unmatched junction bases: 4. This CDR3 is built from 11 residues. DNA of the CDR3: TGTGCCAGCAGCACCGGGACTAGGCAGTACTTC. Translation gives CASSTGTRQYF.

This chain connects TRBV5-4 to TRBJ2-5; TRBD2 matches at 16 bases. Trimming took 4 bases from V and 2 from J; bases not matched to a gene: 5. The CDR3 is 17 amino acids. CDR1 and CDR2 from the germline V gene are SGHNT and YYREEE (reference sequence). The CDR3 protein is CASSPPGLAGGQETQYF. The CDR3 coding sequence is TGTGCCAGCAGCCCACCGGGACTAGCGGGGGGGCAAGAGACCCAGTACTTC.

V usage is TRBV9 and J usage is TRBJ2-2; TRBD1 aligns across 10 bases. This CDR3 has 17 residues. V was clipped by 3 bases and J by 4 bases; unmatched bases: 9. The germline V gene has CDR1 SGDLS and CDR2 YYNGEE. This CDR3 is CASSARQGAASTGELFF. The CDR3 bases are TGTGCCAGCAGCGCCCGACAGGGGGCGGCGAGCACCGGGGAGCTGTTTTTT.